The rows below give T cell receptor beta chains drawn from one sample of a study of T cell changes during pregnancy in multiple sclerosis. Method: immunoSEQ multiplex PCR; TCRdb's copy keeps in-frame clones and lacks some. The sample yields 85,000 to 130,000 clones, approximately 90% seen once. The sequencing here drew on peripheral blood, taken after pregnancy. All receptors come from a female donor with multiple sclerosis, enrolled in a pregnancy study. The CDR3 runs from the conserved cysteine through the conserved F or W. A D gene is named only where the DNA matches it firmly. Clone size is shown for a subset of rows, as once, few, many or a class of expanded clone.

J gene | D gene | clone size | V gene | CDR3 DNA | CDR3 protein
TRBJ2-7 | . | . | TRBV30 | TGTGCCCCCCGACAGACCCACTTCTCCTACGAGCAGTACTTC | CAPRQTHFSYEQYF
TRBJ1-6 | . | . | TRBV5-1 | TGCGCCAGCAGCTTGGTTCCGACAGACCAGCTCGGCTCCTATAATTCACCCCTCCACTTT | CASSLVPTDQLGSYNSPLHF
TRBJ2-2 | TRBD1 | . | TRBV19 | TGTGCCAGTAGTACGGACAGGGATTACACCGGGGAGCTGTTTTTT | CASSTDRDYTGELFF
TRBJ2-3 | . | . | TRBV7-2 | TGTGCCAGCAGCTTAGGGCAGACAGATACGCAGTATTTT | CASSLGQTDTQYF
TRBJ2-7 | TRBD2 | once | TRBV10-3 | TGTGCCATCAGTGAGTTTCTAGGGACTAGTACCTACGAGCAGTACTTC | CAISEFLGTSTYEQYF
TRBJ2-7 | TRBD2 | . | TRBV18 | TGTGCCAGCTCACCAGGAAGCGGGGAGGCATACGAGCAGTACTTC | CASSPGSGEAYEQYF
TRBJ1-5 | . | . | TRBV9 | TGTGCCAGCAGCGTAGACAGTCATAGCAATCAGCCCCAGCATTTT | CASSVDSHSNQPQHF
TRBJ2-3 | . | once | TRBV20-1 | TGCAGTGCTAAAGATCGGGACATAGGGTATTTT | CSAKDRDIGYF
TRBJ1-1 | . | . | TRBV27 | TGTGCCAGCAGTTTAGCCGGTGGCAGGGGCGTGGGGGTCGGGACTGAAGCTTTCTTT | CASSLAGGRGVGVGTEAFF
TRBJ2-6 | TRBD2 | . | TRBV5-1 | TGCGCCAGCAGCCCCGGGACTAGCTCTGGGGCCAACGTCCTGACTTTC | CASSPGTSSGANVLTF
TRBJ2-3 | TRBD2 | once | TRBV2 | TGTGCCAGCAGTGCCCGGACTAGCGGGAGCCTGGGCACAGATACGCAGTATTTT | CASSARTSGSLGTDTQYF
TRBJ2-7 | TRBD1 | . | TRBV19 | TGTGCCAGTAGTCCTCAACAGGGGAACGAGCAGTACTTC | CASSPQQGNEQYF
TRBJ2-3 | TRBD2 | . | TRBV9 | TGTGCCAGCAGCGTCGAAGGCGGGGGAGGGGCAGATACGCAGTATTTT | CASSVEGGGGADTQYF
TRBJ2-7 | . | . | TRBV30 | TGTGCCTGGAGTGTCAAGGGGTACGAGCAGTACTTC | CAWSVKGYEQYF
TRBJ2-1 | TRBD1 | . | TRBV19 | TGTGCCAGTAGTCCCCGGGACAGAGACCTGGGCAATGAGCAGTTCTTC | CASSPRDRDLGNEQFF
TRBJ2-3 | . | . | TRBV28 | TGTGCCAGCAGCCATTTAGGGACTAGCACAGATACGCAGTATTTT | CASSHLGTSTDTQYF
TRBJ1-4 | . | . | TRBV5-6 | TGTGCCAGCAGCTTGCTAGCAACTAATGAAAAACTGTTTTTT | CASSLLATNEKLFF
TRBJ1-2 | TRBD1 | . | TRBV30 | TGTGCCTACAGGGGTTATGGCTACACCTTC | CAYRGYGYTF
TRBJ2-7 | . | . | TRBV5-1 | TGCGCCAGCAGCTTGAACGGGAACGAGCAGTACTTC | CASSLNGNEQYF
TRBJ1-5 | . | once | TRBV23-1 | TGCGCCAGCAGTCAAAAAGGACAGTGCAATCAGCCCCAGCATTTT | CASSQKGQCNQPQHF
TRBJ1-1 | . | once | TRBV28 | TGTGCCAGCACCCGGACTGCGAACACTGAAGCTTTCTTT | CASTRTANTEAFF
TRBJ2-7 | . | . | TRBV7-2 | TGTGCCACCTGTTCATTGGGGGGATACGAGCAGTACTTC | CATCSLGGYEQYF
TRBJ2-5 | TRBD1 | . | TRBV30 | TGTGCCTTAGGGGACAGACACTACCAAGAGACCCAGTACTTC | CALGDRHYQETQYF
TRBJ1-1 | . | few | TRBV30 | TGTGCCTGGGTAGGGACAACCAACACTGAAGCTTTCTTT | CAWVGTTNTEAFF
TRBJ1-1 | . | . | TRBV9 | TGTGCCAGCAGCGTAGAAGGAGGGAGTGGAGTGAACACTGAAGCTTTCTTT | CASSVEGGSGVNTEAFF
TRBJ1-2 | . | . | TRBV5-5 | TGTGCCAGCAGCCTCGGACTGCGGAAGGATGGCTACACCTTC | CASSLGLRKDGYTF
TRBJ2-6 | . | . | TRBV11-3 | TGTGCCAGCAGCTTAGATCTATCAGGGGCCAACGTCCTGACTTTC | CASSLDLSGANVLTF
TRBJ2-7 | . | . | TRBV9 | TGTGCCAGCAGCGGGGGAGTTAGGCACCCTCTCTGGGACGAGCAGTACTTC | CASSGGVRHPLWDEQYF
TRBJ1-1 | TRBD1 | . | TRBV30 | TGTGCCTGGAGTACAGGGGGGAACACTGAAGCTTTCTTT | CAWSTGGNTEAFF
TRBJ2-7 | . | once | TRBV19 | TGTGCCAGTAGAAGGAGCACCCGATCCTACGAGCAGTACTTC | CASRRSTRSYEQYF
TRBJ2-1 | TRBD2 | . | TRBV7-2 | TGTGCCAGCAGCTTATACTCGGGAAATAGCGGGAGCTCCTACAATGAGCAGTTCTTC | CASSLYSGNSGSSYNEQFF
TRBJ2-1 | TRBD2 | . | TRBV30 | TGTGCCTGGACTAGCGGGGAGGTTCAGTTCTTC | CAWTSGEVQFF